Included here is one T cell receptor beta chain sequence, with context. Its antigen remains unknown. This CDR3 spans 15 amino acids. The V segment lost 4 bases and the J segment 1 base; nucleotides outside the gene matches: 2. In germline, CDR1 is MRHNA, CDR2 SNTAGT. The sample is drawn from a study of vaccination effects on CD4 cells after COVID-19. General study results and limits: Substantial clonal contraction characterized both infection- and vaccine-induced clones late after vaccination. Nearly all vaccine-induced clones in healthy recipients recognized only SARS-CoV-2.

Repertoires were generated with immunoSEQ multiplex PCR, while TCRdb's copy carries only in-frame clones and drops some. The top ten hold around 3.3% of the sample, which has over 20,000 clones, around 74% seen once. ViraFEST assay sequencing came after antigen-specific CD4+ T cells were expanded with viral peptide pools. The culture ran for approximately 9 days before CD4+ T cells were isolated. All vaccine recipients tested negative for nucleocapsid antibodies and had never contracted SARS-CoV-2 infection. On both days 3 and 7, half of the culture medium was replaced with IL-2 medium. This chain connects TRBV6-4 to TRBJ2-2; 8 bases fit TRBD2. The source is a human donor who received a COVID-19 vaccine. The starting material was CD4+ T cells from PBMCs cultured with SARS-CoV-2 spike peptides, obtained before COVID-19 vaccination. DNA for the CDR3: TGTGCCAGCAGTGCTACTAGCGGGAACACCGGGGAGCTGTTTTTT. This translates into CASSATSGNTGELFF.